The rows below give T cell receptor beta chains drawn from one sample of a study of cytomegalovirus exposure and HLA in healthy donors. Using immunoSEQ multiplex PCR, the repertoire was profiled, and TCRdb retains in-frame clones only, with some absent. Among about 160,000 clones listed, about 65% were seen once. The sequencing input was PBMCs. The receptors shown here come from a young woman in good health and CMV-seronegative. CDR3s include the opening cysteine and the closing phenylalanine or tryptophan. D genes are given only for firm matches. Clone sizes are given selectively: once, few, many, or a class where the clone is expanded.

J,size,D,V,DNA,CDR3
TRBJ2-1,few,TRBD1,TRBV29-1,TGCAGCTCGGACAGGGTCGCAGGGAATGAGCAGTTCTTC,CSSDRVAGNEQFF
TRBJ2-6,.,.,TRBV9,TGTGCCAGCACTACAGGGCGGTTTGCTGGGGCCAACGTCCTGACTTTC,CASTTGRFAGANVLTF
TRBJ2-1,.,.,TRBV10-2,TGCGCCAGCAGTGAGTCCCAGCGGGCTGAGCAGTTCTTC,CASSESQRAEQFF
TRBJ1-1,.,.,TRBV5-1,TGCGCCAGCAGCTGGCGGCAAATGGGGTGGGGGCAGGCCACTGAAGCTTTCTTT,CASSWRQMGWGQATEAFF
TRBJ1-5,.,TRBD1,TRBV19,TGTGCCAGTAGTATTAGGACAGGGGGTGGACAGCCCCAGCATTTT,CASSIRTGGGQPQHF
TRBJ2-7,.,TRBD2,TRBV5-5,TGTGCCAGCAGATTCCTAGCGGGAGGGCCGGACGAGCAGTACTTC,CASRFLAGGPDEQYF
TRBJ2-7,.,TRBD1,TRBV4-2,TGTGCCAGCAGCCTTACCGGGACAGGGATCTCCTACGAGCAGTACTTC,CASSLTGTGISYEQYF
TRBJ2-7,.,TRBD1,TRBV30,TGTGCCGCAAGCCGGGACAGACCCTACGAGCAGTACTTC,CAASRDRPYEQYF
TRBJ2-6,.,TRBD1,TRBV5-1,TGCGCCTCCAACGGGCCCGGGACAGGGGGCTTTGGGGCCAACGTCCTGACTTTC,CASNGPGTGGFGANVLTF
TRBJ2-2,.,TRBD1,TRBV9,TGTGCCAGCAGCGTAGCTTTGGGACAGCAGGCCGGGGAGCTGTTTTTT,CASSVALGQQAGELFF
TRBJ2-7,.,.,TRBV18,TGTGCCAGCTCGGACCTCAACAGGGAACCCGCTCGCGAGCAGTACTTC,CASSDLNREPAREQYF
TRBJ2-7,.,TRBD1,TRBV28,TGTGCCAGCAGTTTACCGACTTACCCGGGACAGGGGGTCTACGAGCAGTACTTC,CASSLPTYPGQGVYEQYF
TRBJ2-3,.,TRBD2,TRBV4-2,TGTGCCAGCAGCCAAGCGGTAGCGGGCTTCACAGATACGCAGTATTTT,CASSQAVAGFTDTQYF
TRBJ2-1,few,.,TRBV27,TGTGCCAGCAGTCCCATCGGGAGTTCGATCCTCTACAATGAGCAGTTCTTC,CASSPIGSSILYNEQFF
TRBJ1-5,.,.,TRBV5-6,TGTGCCAGCAGCTTGGCAGTTGCCAGATCACAGCCCCAGCATTTT,CASSLAVARSQPQHF
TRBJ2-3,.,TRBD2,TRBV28,TGTGCCAGCAGCGAGGGACTAGCGAAAGGGGGAACGCAGTATTTT,CASSEGLAKGGTQYF
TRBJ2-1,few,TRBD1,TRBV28,TGTGCCAGCAGTATGGGACAGGGAAGTGAGCAGTTCTTC,CASSMGQGSEQFF
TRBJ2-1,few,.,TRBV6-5,TGTGCCAGCAGTGGTAGCTCCTACAATGAGCAGTTCTTC,CASSGSSYNEQFF
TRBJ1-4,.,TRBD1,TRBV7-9,TGTGCCAGCAGCCAAGACAGGGGGACTAATGAAAAACTGTTTTTT,CASSQDRGTNEKLFF
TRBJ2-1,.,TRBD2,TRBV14,TGTGCCAGCAGCCAATTCGGACTAGCGGGAGGCTACAATGAGCAGTTCTTC,CASSQFGLAGGYNEQFF
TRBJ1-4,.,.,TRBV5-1,TGCGCCAGCAGCTTGGAAGGCGGCGGGGGTGAAAAACTGTTTTTT,CASSLEGGGGEKLFF
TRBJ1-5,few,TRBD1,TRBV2,TGTGCCAGCGGGGACAGGTTCCGTCAGCCCCAGCATTTT,CASGDRFRQPQHF
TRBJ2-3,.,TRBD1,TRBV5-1,TGCGCCAGCAGCCCCCTGACAGGGAACACAGATACGCAGTATTTT,CASSPLTGNTDTQYF
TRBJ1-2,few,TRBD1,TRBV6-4,TGTGCCAGCAAGGGGGACAGCTATGGCTACACCTTC,CASKGDSYGYTF
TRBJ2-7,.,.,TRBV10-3,TGTGCCATCAGCGGTTCCTACGAGCAGTACTTC,CAISGSYEQYF
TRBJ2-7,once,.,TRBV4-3,TGCGCCAGCAGCCAAGATCGGTTCTCCTACGAGCAGTACTTC,CASSQDRFSYEQYF
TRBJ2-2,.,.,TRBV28,TGTGCCAGCACCGAATTTAGCGGATTCCACACCGGGGAGCTGTTTTTT,CASTEFSGFHTGELFF